Below, 28 T cell receptor beta chains from the same sample are listed, as sequenced in a study of post-analysis software for immune sequencing data. Study-level results: Among roughly 5 TRBV segments more frequent in patients than controls were TRBV5-6, TRBV5-1 and TRBV20-1.

Which antigens these TCRs recognize remains unknown. Tagging with unique molecular identifiers was a feature of the TCR beta cDNA libraries. One entry per CDR3 protein, called by TCRdb with MiXCR from the PCR reads. Found here are roughly 430,000 distinct CDR3 sequences, about 39% of them singletons; the top ten hold 7.6%. The specimen sequenced was blood. The receptors here all came from a girl aged 2 to 10 with multiple sclerosis.

In its sample, this clonotype was seen a few times. The chain employs TRBV7-3 and TRBJ1-6; 9 bases fit TRBD1. Trimming took 5 bases from V and 8 from J; bases not matched to a gene: 4. Germline CDR1 reads SGHTA; CDR2 reads FQGTGA. This CDR3 spans 14 amino acids. This chain's CDR3 is CASSRGQGHSPLHF. CDR3 nucleotides: TGTGCCAGCAGCCGGGGACAGGGACATTCACCCCTCCACTTT.

This clonotype was counted between two and nine times. The rearrangement links TRBV5-5 to TRBJ2-7, with 8 bases fitting TRBD1. CDR1 is SGHKS and CDR2 is YYEKEE in the germline V gene (reference sequence). The CDR3 is made up of 17 amino acids. With V trimmed by 3 bases and J by 2 bases, 13 bases remained unmatched. The CDR3 reads CASSSISRGRATYEQYF. The CDR3, as DNA: TGTGCCAGCAGCTCCATTTCCAGGGGGCGCGCAACCTACGAGCAGTACTTC.

Here the CDR3 DNA reads TGTGCCAGCAGCGCGGCCGGGAAGTCTGGAAGCTACACCTTC. Translated, it gives CASSAAGKSGSYTF. J is TRBJ1-2 and V is TRBV9; no reliable D call. The CDR3 length is 14 residues. V was pared by 3 bases and J by 9 bases, with 18 bases between. The germline CDR1 and CDR2 sequences are SGDLS and YYNGEE. The variable domain in full, completed from reference TRBV9 and TRBJ1-2, reads DSGVTQTPKHLITATGQRVTLRCSPRSGDLSVYWYQQSLDQGLQFLIQYYNGEERAKGNILERFSAQQFPDLHSELNLSSLELGDSALYFCASSAAGKSGSYTFGSGTRLTVV.

This clonotype was observed a few times. CDR3: CATSDVTGGTF. The CDR3 DNA reads as TGTGCCACCAGTGATGTAACAGGGGGCACCTTC. The chain employs TRBV24-1 and TRBJ1-2, with TRBD1 matching over 8 bases. With V trimmed by 3 bases and J by 13 bases, 3 bases remained unmatched. CDR3 length: 11 residues. CDR1 is KGHDR and CDR2 is SFDVKD in the germline V gene.

This clonotype has just a few counts. The chain uses TRBV29-1 and TRBJ2-5, with D tentatively TRBD1 (5 bases). Trimming pared 4 bases from V and 4 bases from J, leaving 10 bases between. Germline lookup yields CDR1 SQVTM and CDR2 ANQGSEA. This CDR3 comprises 12 residues. The CDR3 region is CSVGSQGETQYF. CDR3 coding DNA: TGCAGCGTTGGTTCGCAGGGAGAGACCCAGTACTTC.

The rearrangement links TRBV2 to TRBJ2-1; the D gene is possibly TRBD1 (5 bases). The CDR3 is 15 amino acids. CDR1 is SNHLY, CDR2 FYNNEI, per germline. The ends were cut back, 2 bases at V and 2 bases at J, with 10 bases in the middle. The CDR3 DNA sequence: TGTGCCAGCAGTGAAAAGCAGGGCGCCTACAATGAGCAGTTCTTC. Translation: CASSEKQGAYNEQFF. The full variable domain, completed using reference TRBV2 and TRBJ2-1, is EPEVTQTPSHQVTQMGQEVILRCVPISNHLYFYWYRQILGQKVEFLVSFYNNEISEKSEIFDDQFSVERPDGSNFTLKIRSTKLEDSAMYFCASSEKQGAYNEQFFGPGTRLTVL.

This clonotype has just a few counts. The V call is TRBV28, the J call TRBJ1-1, with D maybe TRBD1 (5 bases). CDR1 MDHEN and CDR2 SYDVKM come from the germline V gene. Trimming took 7 bases from V and 3 from J, leaving 15 bases between them. The CDR3 extends over 14 amino acids. CDR3 loop: CASNSGAKYTEAFF. The CDR3 bases are TGTGCCAGCAACTCCGGGGCCAAATACACTGAAGCTTTCTTT.

Only a few counts were recorded for this clonotype. The chain combines TRBV20-1 with TRBJ2-7; D not certain. Germline V gene lookup returns CDR1 DFQATT and CDR2 SNEGSKA (reference sequence). The CDR3 length is 13 residues. Trimming took 3 bases from V and 0 from J, leaving 9 bases between them. DNA of the CDR3: TGCAGTGCTAGTAAAGACGGCTCCTACGAGCAGTACTTC. Translating it yields CSASKDGSYEQYF.

This clonotype was seen once. V and J are TRBV7-6 and TRBJ2-5; 7 positions match TRBD2. CDR1 SGHVS and CDR2 FNYEAQ come from the germline V gene. The CDR3 contains 16 residues. The J segment lost 5 bases and the V segment lost 1 base, leaving 10 bases of the junction unmatched. The CDR3 loop reads CASSLGRREAGETQYF. CDR3 DNA sequence: TGTGCCAGCAGCTTAGGGAGACGGGAGGCGGGGGAGACCCAGTACTTC.

This chain connects TRBV20-1 to TRBJ2-7; 7 bases map to TRBD2. J was trimmed by 0 bases and V by 4 bases; bases with no gene match: 6. Germline loops: CDR1 DFQATT, CDR2 SNEGSKA (reference sequence). The CDR3 is made up of 14 amino acids. The DNA of the CDR3 is TGCAGTGCTACAAGGGCGGGAGCCTCCTACGAGCAGTACTTC. Amino acids: CSATRAGASYEQYF.

This rearrangement joins TRBV20-1 to TRBJ2-3; D is undetermined. From germline, CDR1 is DFQATT and CDR2 SNEGSKA (reference sequence). The V end was cut by 0 bases, the J end by 3 bases, with 7 bases between. This CDR3 contains 13 residues. CDR3 in DNA: TGCAGTGCTAGAGAGCTCTGGACAGATACGCAGTATTTT. This translates into CSARELWTDTQYF.

The rearrangement joins TRBV6-6 to TRBJ2-5, with D perhaps TRBD1 (5 bases). V lost 6 bases and J lost 11, with 19 bases in between. Germline V CDR1 and CDR2: MNHNY, SVGAGI (reference sequence). CDR3 length: 13 amino acids. In nucleotides, the CDR3 is TGTGCCAGCAGCGATGGACATTCCTACAAGCAGTACTTC. It yields the protein CASSDGHSYKQYF.

The chain combines TRBV12-3 or TRBV12-4 with TRBJ1-1, with D unresolved. Trimming took off 1 base at V and 3 bases at J, with 9 bases between the two ends. This CDR3 contains 14 residues. The CDR3 DNA sequence: TGTGCCAGCAGTTTAGGGCAGTTCCACACTGAAGCTTTCTTT. Translated: CASSLGQFHTEAFF.

This clonotype was found a few times. The rearrangement links TRBV28 to TRBJ1-5; D remains unclear. Per germline, CDR1 MDHEN and CDR2 SYDVKM. V was cut by 2 bases and J by 7 bases, with 3 bases left in between. The CDR3 length is 11 residues. The chain's CDR3 is CASSLEQPQHF. Written as DNA, the CDR3 is TGTGCCAGCAGTTTAGAACAGCCCCAGCATTTT. The variable domain in full, with the rest retrieved from reference TRBV28 and TRBJ1-5, is DVKVTQSSRYLVKRTGEKVFLECVQDMDHENMFWYRQDPGLGLRLIYFSYDVKMKEKGDIPEGYSVSREKKERFSLILESASTNQTSMYLCASSLEQPQHFGDGTRLSIL.

V gene TRBV20-1 combines with J gene TRBJ1-4; the D is unclear. Germline V lookup: CDR1 DFQATT, CDR2 SNEGSKA (reference sequence). Trimming stripped 3 bases from V and 3 bases from J, with 14 bases between. This CDR3 is 15 amino acids long. The CDR3 spells CSASLGRSSNEKLFF. The DNA for the CDR3 is TGCAGTGCTAGCCTCGGACGGAGCTCTAATGAAAAACTGTTTTTT.

The J gene is TRBJ2-1, the V gene TRBV12-3 or TRBV12-4; 15 bases are a match to TRBD2. This CDR3 region has 17 residues. After removal of 2 bases from V and 6 bases from J, the junction contained 5 bases not matched to a gene. In DNA, the CDR3 is TGTGCCAGCAGTTTACCGGGACTAGCGGGAGGAAGCAATGAGCAGTTCTTC. Its translation is CASSLPGLAGGSNEQFF.

Of note for this clonotype: A much larger clone differs from this one at a single base, so this may be a read error. The rearrangement uses TRBV18 and TRBJ1-2; the D gene is possibly TRBD1 (6 bases). The CDR3 has 12 residues. CDR1 and CDR2 from the germline V gene are KGHSH and LQKENI. The CDR3 nucleotides read TGTGCCAGCTCACCACGACAGGATGGCTACATCTTC. This gives the protein CASSPRQDGYIF.

The chain joins TRBV20-1 to TRBJ1-1; 7 nucleotides match TRBD1. V dropped 6 bases and J dropped 6; count of bases not matched to a gene: 4. The CDR3 consists of 11 residues. Per germline, CDR1 DFQATT and CDR2 SNEGSKA (reference sequence). CDR3 in DNA: TGCAGTGCGATACAGGGGTCTGAAGCTTTCTTT. Its protein is CSAIQGSEAFF.

The rearrangement joins TRBV19 to TRBJ1-5; D is undetermined. V lost 7 bases and J lost 9, with 25 bases in between. CDR1 is LNHDA, CDR2 SQIVND, per germline (reference sequence). The CDR3 has 16 residues. The CDR3 DNA reads TGTGCCAGTAACAACCCACCGACATCCTTATATCGGCCCCAGCATTTT. Protein product: CASNNPPTSLYRPQHF.

The chain carries TRBV29-1 and TRBJ1-2; perhaps TRBD1 as D (6 bases). Germline CDR1 and CDR2: SQVTM and ANQGSEA. V was trimmed by 3 bases and J by 5 bases, leaving 16 bases between them. The CDR3 has 14 amino acids. The CDR3 nucleotides read TGCAGCGTTGACCCAGGGGTCCGGGAGTATGGCTACACCTTC. It translates to CSVDPGVREYGYTF.

This clonotype has at least ten counts. J is TRBJ2-3 and V is TRBV20-1; D may be TRBD2 (5 bases). Between the trimmed V and J ends, which lost 5 bases and 2 bases, there was a span of 17 bases. Germline lookup yields CDR1 DFQATT and CDR2 SNEGSKA (reference sequence). This CDR3 has 15 residues. In nucleotides, the CDR3 is TGCAGTGCTCCTGTCCTAGCATACTCCACAGATACGCAGTATTTT. The encoded protein is CSAPVLAYSTDTQYF.

This clonotype was counted a few times. The chain couples TRBV7-3 to TRBJ2-3, with a weak D call TRBD1 (6 bases). CDR3 length: 15 residues. The V and J ends lost 4 bases and 2 bases respectively, with 13 bases between them. The germline V gene encodes CDR1 SGHTA and CDR2 FQGTGA. For the CDR3, the DNA is TGTGCCAGCAGCTCCGGGGACACCAACACAGATACGCAGTATTTT. Protein: CASSSGDTNTDTQYF.

The gene calls are TRBV29-1 and TRBJ2-1; D gene uncertain. The CDR3 spans 15 residues. V was shortened by 5 bases and J by 0 bases, with 14 bases between the two germline ends. Germline V lookup: CDR1 SQVTM, CDR2 ANQGSEA. The CDR3 coding sequence is TGCAGCGTTCCCGACTTTTCCCCCTCCTACAATGAGCAGTTCTTC. It translates to CSVPDFSPSYNEQFF.

The chain joins TRBV29-1 to TRBJ2-1; D is undetermined. The DNA end lines up better with TRBJ2-7; the J call may be wrong. CDR1 SQVTM and CDR2 ANQGSEA come from the germline V gene. This CDR3 spans 14 amino acids. As DNA, the CDR3 is TGCAGCGTCGCACGGGCCTCATCAGATGGCGAGCAGTACTTC. Protein: CSVARASSDGEQYF.

This clonotype has only a few counts. The CDR3 coding sequence is TGCGCCAGCAGCTTGGGACAGGGTGGAGGAGAGACCCAGTACTTC. Residues: CASSLGQGGGETQYF. The chain links TRBV5-1 to TRBJ2-5; 7 bases align to TRBD1. This CDR3 is built from 15 residues. J lost 4 bases, V lost 0 bases, and 6 bases had no gene match. Germline CDR1 and CDR2: SGHRS and YFSETQ.

The gene calls are TRBV28 and TRBJ1-5; 8 bases align to TRBD1. Germline CDR1 and CDR2: MDHEN and SYDVKM. The V and J ends lost 6 bases and 6 bases, in that order; junction bases with no gene match: 10. The CDR3 loop spans 15 amino acids. The CDR3 region is CASSSDRGIRQPQHF. The CDR3 DNA follows: TGTGCCAGCAGCTCCGACAGGGGAATCCGTCAGCCCCAGCATTTT.

The sample holds a few counts of this clonotype. The chain employs TRBV3-1 and TRBJ2-1; 10 nucleotides align to TRBD2. V lost 3 bases to trimming and J lost 7 bases; unmatched junction nucleotides: 0. CDR3 length: 13 amino acids. The germline V gene has CDR1 LGHDT and CDR2 YNNKEL (reference sequence). For the CDR3, the DNA is TGTGCCAGCAGCCAGGGACTAGCGAATGAGCAGTTCTTC. Its protein is CASSQGLANEQFF.

This clonotype was seen more than once but under ten times. V gene TRBV11-2 combines with J gene TRBJ2-1; 8 nucleotides line up with TRBD2. The V and J ends lost 0 bases and 4 bases, in that order; junction bases with no gene match: 2. The CDR3 is made up of 15 amino acids. Looked up from germline, CDR1 is SGHAT and CDR2 is FQNNGV. CDR3 loop: CASSLEAGVYNEQFF. The CDR3 DNA follows: TGTGCCAGCAGCTTAGAAGCGGGAGTATACAATGAGCAGTTCTTC.